This T cell receptor (beta chain) was identified in a study of PD-1 blockade in classical Hodgkin lymphoma. The data were produced by immunoSEQ multiplex PCR, yet TCRdb's version contains in-frame clones alone and is incomplete. The data contain 50,000 to 65,000 clones, around 90% of them seen just once; the ten biggest clones take up roughly 8%. The time point here: cycle 4 day 1 (C4D1), after more than five weeks of nivolumab. In every patient, relapse followed autologous stem cell transplantation, while exposure to brentuximab vedotin differed. Trimming stripped 1 base from V and 7 bases from J, with 10 bases between. The CDR3 covers 13 residues. Germline loops: CDR1 SEHNR, CDR2 FQNEAQ (reference sequence).

The sequenced sample was peripheral blood mononuclear cells (PBMCs), obtained before the fourth cycle of nivolumab. The TCR sequence derives from a human donor with classical Hodgkin lymphoma. The V gene is TRBV7-9, the J gene TRBJ1-1; D gene ambiguous. CDR3 residues: CASSLDEQLEAFF. In DNA, the CDR3 is TGTGCCAGCAGCTTAGATGAACAGCTTGAAGCTTTCTTT.